The 30 T cell receptor beta chains in this list originate from one sample, sequenced in a study of blood T cell repertoires in COVID-19 (dated by TCRdb to 2020 to 2022). The library was obtained by the immunoSEQ multiplex PCR assay. TCRdb mirrors the immuneACCESS table, restricted to in-frame sequences. Some clones are absent from its copies; in checked studies, under half trace to an unresolved V gene, and the reason for the others is unknown. This sample gives around 30,000 clones in total; approximately 93% of them show up just once. In total, the top ten clones hold under 4.5% of the sample. Source material: peripheral blood. The receptor set was obtained from a man aged 60-69 years with acute or convalescent COVID-19.

This rearrangement joins TRBV18 to TRBJ2-2, with D possibly matching TRBD2 (7 bases). V was clipped by 0 bases and J by 3 bases, with 11 bases between them. The CDR3 covers 16 residues. Germline V CDR1 and CDR2: KGHSH, LQKENI. The CDR3 region is CASSPPTGRDTGELFF. CDR3 DNA: TGTGCCAGCTCACCACCCACAGGGAGGGACACCGGGGAGCTGTTTTTT.

This sequence joins TRBV6-5 and TRBJ2-2; 7 nucleotides match TRBD2. This CDR3 has 15 amino acids. CDR1 is MNHEY, CDR2 SVGAGI, per germline. V was pared by 2 bases and J by 6 bases, with 6 bases of the junction left unmatched. CDR3 in amino acids: CASSYGGRAAGELFF. The CDR3 DNA sequence: TGTGCCAGCAGTTACGGGGGGAGGGCCGCCGGGGAGCTGTTTTTT.

V gene TRBV29-1 combines with J gene TRBJ1-1, with D uncertain. CDR1 is SQVTM and CDR2 is ANQGSEA in the germline V gene. Trimming left V 6 bases short and J 5 bases short, with 13 bases between. The CDR3 is 12 amino acids. The CDR3 is CSVRGVITEAFF. In DNA form, the CDR3 reads TGCAGCGTACGCGGGGTGATAACTGAAGCTTTCTTT.

The CDR3 reads CASSFLGTGGARYGYTF. Written as DNA, the CDR3 is TGTGCCAGCAGCTTCCTCGGGACAGGGGGCGCTAGGTATGGCTACACCTTC. The V call is TRBV7-9, the J call TRBJ1-2; 12 nucleotides agree with TRBD1. The germline V gene encodes CDR1 SEHNR and CDR2 FQNEAQ (reference sequence). V was clipped by 3 bases and J by 5 bases; unmatched bases: 10. The CDR3 loop spans 17 amino acids.

This rearrangement joins TRBV5-8 to TRBJ2-7; D might be TRBD1 (5 bases). V lost 0 bases and J 0 bases, leaving 16 bases between the germline ends. Germline assignment: CDR1 SGHTS and CDR2 YDEGEE. The CDR3 has 17 residues. CDR3 protein: CASSLGQGLPSSYEQYF. The DNA of the CDR3 is TGTGCCAGCAGCTTGGGTCAGGGATTACCCAGCTCCTACGAGCAGTACTTC.

This rearrangement joins TRBV6-5 to TRBJ1-1; D not resolved. The CDR3 spans 11 residues. The V end lost 7 bases, the J end lost 5 bases, and 8 bases lay between the germline ends. Germline CDR1 reads MNHEY; CDR2 reads SVGAGI. The CDR3 sequence: CASTRETEAFF. CDR3 in DNA: TGTGCCAGCACCCGAGAAACTGAAGCTTTCTTT.

The rearrangement uses TRBV7-2 and TRBJ2-5; D is perhaps TRBD2 (5 bases). The CDR3 totals 15 residues. CDR1 SGHTA and CDR2 FQGNSA come from the germline V gene. The V end lost 5 bases, the J end lost 5 bases, and 18 bases lay between the germline ends. The CDR3 bases are TGTGCCAGCAGCCTAGGGAGCGTAGCGAAGGAGACCCAGTACTTC. Its protein product is CASSLGSVAKETQYF.

In regard to this clone: This sample also contains other DNA sequences that code for the same CDR3. The chain recombines TRBV5-1 with TRBJ2-2; perhaps TRBD1 as D (6 bases). Germline CDR1 and CDR2: SGHRS and YFSETQ. This CDR3 contains 14 residues. Trimming cost V 1 base and J 4 bases, with 8 bases left between them. CDR3 loop: CASSLIGGTGELFF. The CDR3 DNA reads TGCGCCAGCAGCTTGATAGGGGGCACCGGGGAGCTGTTTTTT. The full variable domain, in which reference TRBV5-1 and TRBJ2-2 provide the parts outside the CDR3, is KAGVTQTPRYLIKTRGQQVTLSCSPISGHRSVSWYQQTPGQGLQFLFEYFSETQRNKGNFPGRFSGRQFSNSRSEMNVSTLELGDSALYLCASSLIGGTGELFFGEGSRLTVL.

V and J are TRBV6-6 and TRBJ1-2, with 7 bases lining up with TRBD1. J was trimmed by 3 bases and V by 7 bases; bases with no gene match: 14. The CDR3 is made up of 16 amino acids. Germline lookup yields CDR1 MNHNY and CDR2 SVGAGI (reference sequence). CDR3 sequence reads: CASTQRQGPDDYGYTF. The CDR3 bases are TGTGCCAGCACTCAAAGACAGGGTCCGGACGACTATGGCTACACCTTC.

The rearrangement uses TRBV7-9 and TRBJ1-1; 9 bases fit TRBD1. CDR1 and CDR2 from the germline V gene are SEHNR and FQNEAQ (reference sequence). J gave up 6 bases and V 5 bases, and 7 bases lay outside the gene matches. CDR3 length equals 14 residues. The chain's CDR3 is CASSPGTGSPEAFF. The CDR3 nucleotides are TGTGCCAGCAGCCCCGGGACAGGGAGCCCTGAAGCTTTCTTT.

This chain links TRBV7-3 with TRBJ2-7; weak D call: TRBD1 (6 bases). The CDR3 loop spans 16 amino acids. V lost 5 bases, J lost 2 bases, and 19 bases lay in between. Germline V gene data show CDR1 as SGHTA and CDR2 as FQGTGA. The CDR3, as DNA: TGTGCCAGCAGCCTAAGTTCAGGGGCCCCGACCTACGAGCAGTACTTC. This codes for CASSLSSGAPTYEQYF.

The V and J genes are TRBV6-5 and TRBJ1-2, with TRBD1 identical over 9 bases. V shed 0 bases, J shed 7 bases, and the junction held 0 bases outside the gene matches. This CDR3 contains 13 residues. Germline lookup yields CDR1 MNHEY and CDR2 SVGAGI. The chain's CDR3 is CASSYSGQGGYTF. CDR3 bases: TGTGCCAGCAGTTACTCGGGACAGGGTGGCTACACCTTC.

This clone was found once. This chain links TRBV18 with TRBJ2-7; D unresolved. V gave up 5 bases and J gave up 5 bases, with 19 bases separating them. CDR3 size: 15 residues. The V gene's germline CDR1 is KGHSH and CDR2 LQKENI. The CDR3 nucleotides read TGTGCCAGCTCATCCCTGGCCGCCAGTGGTAACGAGCAGTACTTC. This encodes CASSSLAASGNEQYF.

The chain couples TRBV27 to TRBJ2-1, with D hard to call. The ends were cut back, 3 bases at V and 3 bases at J, with 3 bases in the middle. Per the germline V gene, CDR1 is MNHEY and CDR2 is SMNVEV (reference sequence). The CDR3 runs 12 residues. As DNA, the CDR3 is TGTGCCAGCAGTTTTCTCTACAATGAGCAGTTCTTC. Translation: CASSFLYNEQFF.

This chain uses TRBV30 with TRBJ1-2, with D possibly being TRBD1 (5 bases). The CDR3 is 12 amino acids. V was trimmed by 2 bases and J by 4 bases, leaving 8 bases between them. In germline, CDR1 is GTSNPN, CDR2 SVGIG (reference sequence). CDR3 DNA: TGTGCCTGGAGTCGACAGTCCTATGGCTACACCTTC. Encoded protein: CAWSRQSYGYTF.

The rearrangement uses TRBV5-1 and TRBJ2-2, with a tentative D call TRBD2 (5 bases). Germline CDR1 SGHRS, CDR2 YFSETQ. The CDR3 spans 16 residues. V lost 1 base to trimming and J lost 3 bases, with 13 bases between them. CDR3 amino acids: CASSLRASLDTGELFF. CDR3 DNA sequence: TGCGCCAGCAGCTTGAGGGCTAGCCTCGACACCGGGGAGCTGTTTTTT.

The chain combines TRBV27 with TRBJ2-4; D is possibly TRBD1 (6 bases). The CDR3 is made up of 15 amino acids. V was clipped by 4 bases and J by 0 bases, with 10 bases between them. The germline V gene encodes CDR1 MNHEY and CDR2 SMNVEV (reference sequence). CDR3 in DNA: TGTGCCAGCAGTTCAGGGGAATCAGCCAAAAACATTCAGTACTTC. Translating gives CASSSGESAKNIQYF.

The chain uses TRBV5-6 and TRBJ1-1; unclear D gene. V lost 2 bases, J lost 1 base, and 6 bases lay in between. The CDR3 runs to 13 residues. CDR1 is SGHDT and CDR2 is YYEEEE in the germline V gene. CDR3 amino acids: CASSLSPNTEAFF. In DNA, the CDR3 is TGTGCCAGCAGCTTAAGCCCGAACACTGAAGCTTTCTTT. Full variable domain (outside the CDR3, taken from reference TRBV5-6 and TRBJ1-1): DAGVTQSPTHLIKTRGQQVTLRCSPKSGHDTVSWYQQALGQGPQFIFQYYEEEERQRGNFPDRFSGHQFPNYSSELNVNALLLGDSALYLCASSLSPNTEAFFGQGTRLTVV.

The J gene is TRBJ2-2, the V gene TRBV9; unclear D gene. The CDR3 length is 11 residues. V lost 7 bases and J 4 bases, leaving 5 bases between the germline ends. Germline values: CDR1 SGDLS, CDR2 YYNGEE. The CDR3 is CASESTGELFF. The CDR3 bases are TGTGCCAGCGAGTCCACCGGGGAGCTGTTTTTT.

This clone has just a few counts. The chain employs TRBV24-1 and TRBJ2-5; 11 positions match TRBD2. Germline-derived CDR1 and CDR2 are KGHDR and SFDVKD. The V and J ends lost 3 bases and 4 bases, in that order; junction bases with no gene match: 6. CDR3 size: 16 residues. The CDR3 protein is CATSDHRLAGPETQYF. For the CDR3, the DNA is TGTGCCACCAGTGATCACAGACTAGCGGGGCCAGAGACCCAGTACTTC.

V gene TRBV14 combines with J gene TRBJ2-2, with TRBD2 matching 10 bases. The germline gives CDR1 SGHDN, CDR2 FVKESK. V trimming: 1 base; J trimming: 5 bases; junction bases outside the gene matches: 1. This CDR3 comprises 15 residues. The CDR3 DNA is TGTGCCAGCAGCCAAGTACTAGCGGGGACCGGGGAGCTGTTTTTT. Translating gives CASSQVLAGTGELFF.

The chain combines TRBV27 with TRBJ2-1; tentative D call: TRBD1 (6 bases). V lost 2 bases and J 1 base, leaving 15 bases between the germline ends. Germline values: CDR1 MNHEY, CDR2 SMNVEV (reference sequence). The CDR3 is made up of 17 amino acids. The CDR3 nucleotides are TGTGCCAGCAGTTTAGTACCAGGGGAGTTGTCCTACAATGAGCAGTTCTTC. This codes for CASSLVPGELSYNEQFF.

The chain recombines TRBV29-1 with TRBJ1-5; TRBD1 matches 8 bases. Germline CDR1 reads SQVTM; CDR2 reads ANQGSEA. V shed 5 bases and J 4 bases; nucleotides not matched to a gene: 4. CDR3 length: 13 residues. CDR3 sequence (DNA): TGCAGCGTTAGGACAGGGACAAATCAGCCCCAGCATTTT. Translated, it gives CSVRTGTNQPQHF.

The V gene is TRBV7-3, the J gene TRBJ2-7, with 9 bases aligning to TRBD1. There are 16 residues in the CDR3. Germline lookup yields CDR1 SGHTA and CDR2 FQGTGA. Losses at the gene ends were 2 bases for V and 1 base for J; bases not matched to a gene: 6. CDR3 DNA: TGTGCCAGCAGCTTACTTCCGACAGGGGGATCCTACGAGCAGTACTTC. Protein product: CASSLLPTGGSYEQYF.

The genes are TRBV30 and TRBJ1-2, with 10 bases fitting TRBD1. The CDR3 runs 16 residues. From germline, CDR1 is GTSNPN and CDR2 SVGIG (reference sequence). The V gene end was trimmed by 2 bases and the J gene end by 5 bases; junction bases not matched to a gene: 11. CDR3 protein: CAWSPPGQGNFYGYTF. For the CDR3, the DNA is TGTGCCTGGAGTCCACCGGGACAGGGGAATTTTTATGGCTACACCTTC.

This clone is a singleton in its sample. V is TRBV7-9 and J is TRBJ1-6; 8 bases map to TRBD1. V shed 0 bases, J shed 7 bases, and the junction held 2 bases outside the gene matches. CDR1 SEHNR and CDR2 FQNEAQ come from the germline V gene (reference sequence). The CDR3 consists of 15 residues. The CDR3 protein is CASSLARDRNSPLHF. The CDR3 bases are TGTGCCAGCAGCTTAGCGAGGGACAGGAATTCACCCCTCCACTTT. The full variable domain, rest sourced from reference TRBV7-9 and TRBJ1-6, is DTGVSQNPRHKITKRGQNVTFRCDPISEHNRLYWYRQTLGQGPEFLTYFQNEAQLEKSRLLSDRFSAERPKGSFSTLEIQRTEQGDSAMYLCASSLARDRNSPLHFGNGTRLTVT.

J is TRBJ2-3 and V is TRBV7-9; D may be TRBD2 (5 bases). Germline V gene lookup returns CDR1 SEHNR and CDR2 FQNEAQ (reference sequence). This CDR3 spans 16 amino acids. Trimming removed 0 bases from V and 2 bases from J, with 12 bases in between. The CDR3, as DNA: TGTGCCAGCAGCTTAGCGCGTGGGAGACCCACAGATACGCAGTATTTT. It codes for CASSLARGRPTDTQYF.

The J gene is TRBJ2-5, the V gene TRBV25-1, with 7 nucleotides matching TRBD2. From germline, CDR1 is MGHDK and CDR2 SYGVNS. This CDR3 region has 16 residues. V lost 3 bases and J lost 2; bases outside the gene matches: 9. In nucleotides, the CDR3 is TGTGCCAGCAGTGACCCTAAACTGCGGGGGCAAGAGACCCAGTACTTC. This encodes CASSDPKLRGQETQYF.

The chain recombines TRBV9 with TRBJ1-2, with 7 nucleotides matching TRBD1. Looked up from germline, CDR1 is SGDLS and CDR2 is YYNGEE. CDR3 length equals 15 residues. J gave up 5 bases and V 3 bases, and 10 bases lay outside the gene matches. CDR3 sequence: CASSAFGQAQYGYTF. CDR3 sequence (DNA): TGTGCCAGCAGCGCCTTTGGACAGGCTCAATATGGCTACACCTTC.

The gene calls are TRBV6-5 and TRBJ1-5; possibly TRBD1 for D (6 bases). CDR3 length: 14 amino acids. The V and J ends lost 5 bases and 7 bases respectively, with 15 bases between them. In germline, CDR1 is MNHEY, CDR2 SVGAGI. CDR3 loop: CASSRKGDGQPQHF. Here the CDR3 DNA reads TGTGCCAGCAGTCGAAAGGGGGACGGGCAGCCCCAGCATTTT.